This T cell receptor (beta chain) was recorded in a study of T cells in Graves' hyperthyroidism and ophthalmopathy. Study-level information: Peripheral blood was obtained at initial diagnosis, preceding any treatment.

This clonotype was seen many times. Its antigen is still unknown. Whole-study findings and limits: Stable hyperthyroidism and ophthalmopathy were separated using 13 V-J signatures. For ophthalmopathy, model prediction preceded onset by a median around six months.

V gave up 2 bases and J gave up 6 bases; unmatched junction bases: 5. Germline CDR1 reads SGHRS; CDR2 reads YFSETQ. This CDR3 spans 15 amino acids. TCR beta CDR3 regions were amplified from RNA transcripts. TCR CDR3 underwent first-round RT-PCR with the HTBI primer set. Each CDR3 protein gets one entry after TCRdb re-called the multiplex PCR reads with MiXCR. The profile shows fewer than 250,000 distinct CDR3 sequences, around 17% of them singletons. The receptor was derived from a woman aged 18-29 years with Graves' ophthalmopathy. The sequencing input was blood. The chain recombines TRBV5-1 with TRBJ2-1; 10 nucleotides line up with TRBD2. The DNA of the CDR3 is TGCGCCAGCAGCTTACGACTAGCGGGCTCCAATGAGCAGTTCTTC. Amino acid sequence: CASSLRLAGSNEQFF.